What follows are 6 T cell receptor beta chains derived from one specimen sequenced in a study of identifying expanded T cells in peripheral blood. The table came from immunoSEQ multiplex PCR; TCRdb's copy has only in-frame clones and leaves some out. The sample lists about 130,000 clones; approximately 86% were seen once. Material: blood. Every receptor here comes from a person aged 18-69 years in good health.

This rearrangement joins TRBV10-2 to TRBJ2-7; 7 bases agree with TRBD1. After removal of 0 bases from V and 1 base from J, the junction contained 3 bases not matched to a gene. The CDR3 is 15 residues long. Germline CDR1 is WSHSY and CDR2 is SAAADI. Written as DNA, the CDR3 is TGCGCCAGCAGTGAGTCAACAGGGGCATCCTACGAGCAGTACTTC. It encodes CASSESTGASYEQYF.

The V call is TRBV5-1, the J call TRBJ2-5, with 15 positions matching TRBD2. The V gene end was trimmed by 4 bases and the J gene end by 2 bases; junction bases not matched to a gene: 6. The CDR3 is 17 amino acids. The germline V gene has CDR1 SGHRS and CDR2 YFSETQ. The CDR3, as DNA: TGCGCCAGCAGCCTAGGGACTAGCGGGAGGAGGCAAGAGACCCAGTACTTC. This codes for CASSLGTSGRRQETQYF.

The chain is built from TRBV6-5 and TRBJ2-1, with D possibly matching TRBD2 (6 bases). CDR3 length: 14 amino acids. Trimming pared 6 bases from V and 5 bases from J, leaving 14 bases between. The germline V gene has CDR1 MNHEY and CDR2 SVGAGI. DNA for the CDR3: TGTGCCAGCAGCCGTAAGGGACTCAACAATGAGCAGTTCTTC. Translating gives CASSRKGLNNEQFF.

The chain links TRBV28 to TRBJ1-5, with TRBD1 matching over 9 bases. V dropped 5 bases and J dropped 6; count of bases not matched to a gene: 8. The CDR3 length is 15 residues. The germline V gene encodes CDR1 MDHEN and CDR2 SYDVKM. The CDR3 is CASSRTGVPSQPQHF. Written as DNA, the CDR3 is TGTGCCAGCAGTAGGACAGGGGTCCCATCTCAGCCCCAGCATTTT.

This rearrangement joins TRBV28 to TRBJ1-5; 8 bases agree with TRBD1. The CDR3 is 17 amino acids. The V and J ends lost 2 bases and 5 bases, in that order; junction bases with no gene match: 11. Germline CDR1 MDHEN, CDR2 SYDVKM. The DNA of the CDR3 is TGTGCCAGCAGTTTAGTACGACAGGGGATCAGGGATCAGCCCCAGCATTTT. It codes for CASSLVRQGIRDQPQHF.

The chain combines TRBV2 with TRBJ1-2; 7 nucleotides line up with TRBD1. V gave up 3 bases and J gave up 8 bases; unmatched junction bases: 6. Germline-derived CDR1 and CDR2 are SNHLY and FYNNEI. CDR3 length: 13 residues. CDR3 protein: CASSDDREDGYTF. CDR3 bases: TGTGCCAGCAGTGATGACAGGGAGGACGGCTACACCTTC. The entire variable domain, with the rest obtained from reference TRBV2 and TRBJ1-2, is as follows: EPEVTQTPSHQVTQMGQEVILRCVPISNHLYFYWYRQILGQKVEFLVSFYNNEISEKSEIFDDQFSVERPDGSNFTLKIRSTKLEDSAMYFCASSDDREDGYTFGSGTRLTVV.